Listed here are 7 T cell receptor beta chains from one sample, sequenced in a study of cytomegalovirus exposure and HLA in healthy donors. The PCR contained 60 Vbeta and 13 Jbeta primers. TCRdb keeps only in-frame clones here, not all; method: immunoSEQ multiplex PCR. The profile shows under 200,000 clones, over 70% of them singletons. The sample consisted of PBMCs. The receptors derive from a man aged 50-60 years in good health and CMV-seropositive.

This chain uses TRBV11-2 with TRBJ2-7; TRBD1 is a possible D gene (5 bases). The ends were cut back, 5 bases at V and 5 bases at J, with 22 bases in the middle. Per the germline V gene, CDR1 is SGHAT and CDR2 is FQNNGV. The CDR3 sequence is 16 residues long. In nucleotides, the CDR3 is TGTGCCAGCAGCCCCTCCCGACAGCCGGTAGGGGACGAGCAGTACTTC. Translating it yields CASSPSRQPVGDEQYF.

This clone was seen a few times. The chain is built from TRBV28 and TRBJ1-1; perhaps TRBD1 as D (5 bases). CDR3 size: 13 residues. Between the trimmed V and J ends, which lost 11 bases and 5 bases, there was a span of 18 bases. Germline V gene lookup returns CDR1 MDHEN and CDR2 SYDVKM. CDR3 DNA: TGTGCCGGGGGGGACCCTCGTTGGACTGAAGCTTTCTTT. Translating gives CAGGDPRWTEAFF.

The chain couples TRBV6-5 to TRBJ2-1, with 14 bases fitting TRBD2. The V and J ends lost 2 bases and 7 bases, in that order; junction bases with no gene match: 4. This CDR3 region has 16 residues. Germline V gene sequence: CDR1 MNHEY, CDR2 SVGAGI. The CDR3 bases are TGTGCCAGCAGTTACGGAAGACTAGCGGGAGGGAATGAGCAGTTCTTC. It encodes CASSYGRLAGGNEQFF.

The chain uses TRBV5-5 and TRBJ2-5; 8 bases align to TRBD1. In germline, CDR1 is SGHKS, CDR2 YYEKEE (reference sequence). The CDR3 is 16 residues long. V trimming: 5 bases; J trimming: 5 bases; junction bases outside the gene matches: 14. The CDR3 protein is CASRTAGTGVLETQYF. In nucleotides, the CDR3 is TGTGCCAGCAGGACGGCCGGGACAGGCGTCCTGGAGACCCAGTACTTC.

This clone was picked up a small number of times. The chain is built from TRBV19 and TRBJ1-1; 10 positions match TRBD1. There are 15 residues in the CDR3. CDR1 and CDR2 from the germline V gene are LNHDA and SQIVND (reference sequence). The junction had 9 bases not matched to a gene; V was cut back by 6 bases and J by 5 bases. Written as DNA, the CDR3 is TGTGCCAGTAGGCGGAGAGGGACAGGGGAGACTGAAGCTTTCTTT. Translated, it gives CASRRRGTGETEAFF. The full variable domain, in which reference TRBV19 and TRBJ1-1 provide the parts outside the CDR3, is DGGITQSPKYLFRKEGQNVTLSCEQNLNHDAMYWYRQDPGQGLRLIYYSQIVNDFQKGDIAEGYSVSREKKESFPLTVTSAQKNPTAFYLCASRRRGTGETEAFFGQGTRLTVV.

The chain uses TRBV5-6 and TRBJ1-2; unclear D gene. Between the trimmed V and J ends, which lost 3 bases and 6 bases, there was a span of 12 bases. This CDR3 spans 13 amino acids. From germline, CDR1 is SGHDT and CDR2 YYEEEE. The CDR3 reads CASSWASSDGYTF. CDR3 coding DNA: TGTGCCAGCAGCTGGGCGTCCTCGGATGGCTACACCTTC.

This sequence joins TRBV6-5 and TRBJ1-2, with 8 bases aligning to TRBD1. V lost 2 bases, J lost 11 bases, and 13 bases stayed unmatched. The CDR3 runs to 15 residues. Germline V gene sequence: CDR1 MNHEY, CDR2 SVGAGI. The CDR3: CASSYKGTGLLHYTF. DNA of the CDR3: TGTGCCAGCAGTTACAAAGGGACAGGCCTCCTCCATTACACCTTC.